This T cell receptor beta chain is drawn from a study of blood T cell repertoires in COVID-19. Study in general: Acute-phase and convalescent COVID-19 samples originated in the United States, Italy and Spain.

This CDR3 is built from 15 residues. The V gene's germline CDR1 is WSHSY and CDR2 SAAADI. V trimming: 6 bases; J trimming: 5 bases; junction bases outside the gene matches: 9. Under the authors' procedure: Reference gene primer amplification gave estimated nucleated cell counts. Assay: immunoSEQ multiplex PCR; the TCRdb copy retains only in-frame clones and omits some. V, J and clone size derive from that table, while D and trimming were established from the DNA sequence. The repertoire has approximately 300,000 clones, around 90% of them found once; the top ten carry about 2.4%. The sample taken for sequencing was PBMCs or T cells enriched from blood (not recorded which). V and J are TRBV10-2 and TRBJ1-4; 7 bases align to TRBD1. The TCR was taken from a man between 60 and 75 years old who had recovered from COVID-19. The CDR3 DNA is TGCGCCAGCAGCGCAACCGGGACAGAGAATGAAAAACTGTTTTTT. This gives the protein CASSATGTENEKLFF.